This T cell receptor (beta chain) comes out of a study of identical twins. Findings of the study overall: Out-of-frame alpha sequences common to twins exhibited an excess of low generation probability. In monozygotic twins, models underestimated the sharing of out-of-frame TCR alpha.

A few counts support this clonotype. Antigen: not known. MiXCR, applied by TCRdb to the 5' RACE reads, yields one record per CDR3 protein. Of hundreds of thousands of distinct CDR3 sequences listed, 20% to 25% are singletons. The CDR3 is 15 amino acids. V lost 2 bases, J lost 3 bases, and 3 bases stayed unmatched. These data were likewise used in another study, on T cells expressing NK-cell markers. That paper notes: All TCR beta repertoires analysed originated from sorted CD3+CD56+NKG2C+, CD3+CD56+NKG2C- and CD3+CD56-NKG2C+ T cells. Serological testing identified most of the eight sequenced donors as HCMV-seropositive and one as seronegative.

The clonotype originates from a young woman in good health. The V call is TRBV12-3 or TRBV12-4, the J call TRBJ2-1; 8 bases align to TRBD2. Sequencing was carried out using PBMCs. CDR3 residues: CASSLFSGGYNEQFF. The CDR3 nucleotides read TGTGCCAGCAGTTTATTCAGCGGGGGCTACAATGAGCAGTTCTTC.